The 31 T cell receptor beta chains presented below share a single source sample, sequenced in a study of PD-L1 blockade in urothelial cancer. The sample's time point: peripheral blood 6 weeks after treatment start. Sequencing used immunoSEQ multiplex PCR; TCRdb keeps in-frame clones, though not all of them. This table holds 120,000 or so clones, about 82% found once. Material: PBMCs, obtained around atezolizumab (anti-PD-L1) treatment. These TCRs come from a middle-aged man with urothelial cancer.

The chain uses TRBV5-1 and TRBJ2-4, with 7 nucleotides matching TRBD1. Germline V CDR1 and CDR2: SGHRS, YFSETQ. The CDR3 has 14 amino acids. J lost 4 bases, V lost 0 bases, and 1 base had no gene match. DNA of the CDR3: TGCGCCAGCAGCTTGGAGGGACAGAAAAACATTCAGTACTTC. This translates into CASSLEGQKNIQYF.

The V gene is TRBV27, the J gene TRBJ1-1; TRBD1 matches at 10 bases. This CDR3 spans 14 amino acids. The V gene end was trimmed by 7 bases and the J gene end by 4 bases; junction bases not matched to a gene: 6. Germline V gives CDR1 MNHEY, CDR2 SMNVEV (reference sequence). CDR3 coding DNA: TGTGCCAGCATTAGGACAGGGGGTACCACTGAAGCTTTCTTT. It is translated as CASIRTGGTTEAFF.

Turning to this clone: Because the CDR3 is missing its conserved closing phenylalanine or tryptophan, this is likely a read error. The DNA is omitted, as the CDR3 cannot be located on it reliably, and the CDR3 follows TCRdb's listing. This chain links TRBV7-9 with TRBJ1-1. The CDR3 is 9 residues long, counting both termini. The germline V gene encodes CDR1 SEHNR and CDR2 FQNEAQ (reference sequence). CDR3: CASNPRVIR.

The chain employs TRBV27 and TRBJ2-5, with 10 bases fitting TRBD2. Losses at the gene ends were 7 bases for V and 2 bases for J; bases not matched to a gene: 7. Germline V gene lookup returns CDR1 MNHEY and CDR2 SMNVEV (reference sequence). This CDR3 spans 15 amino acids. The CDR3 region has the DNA TGTGCCAGCACCAGACTAGCGGGCGGTCAAGAGACCCAGTACTTC. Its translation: CASTRLAGGQETQYF.

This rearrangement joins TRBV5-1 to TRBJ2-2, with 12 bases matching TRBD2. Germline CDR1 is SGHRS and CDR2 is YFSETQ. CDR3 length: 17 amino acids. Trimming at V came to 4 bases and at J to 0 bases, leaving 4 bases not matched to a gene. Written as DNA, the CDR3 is TGCGCCAGCAGCAAACTAGCGGGAGGTGCGAACACCGGGGAGCTGTTTTTT. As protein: CASSKLAGGANTGELFF.

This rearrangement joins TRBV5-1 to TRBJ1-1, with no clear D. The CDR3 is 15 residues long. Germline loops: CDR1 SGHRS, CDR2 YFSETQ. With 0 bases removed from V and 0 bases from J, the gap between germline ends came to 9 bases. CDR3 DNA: TGCGCCAGCAGCTTGGGATTCGGGGTGAACACTGAAGCTTTCTTT. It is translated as CASSLGFGVNTEAFF.

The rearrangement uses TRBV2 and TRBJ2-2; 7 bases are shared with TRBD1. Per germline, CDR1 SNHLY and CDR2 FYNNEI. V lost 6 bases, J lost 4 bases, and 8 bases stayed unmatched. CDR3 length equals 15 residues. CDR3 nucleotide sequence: TGTGCCAGCAGCCAGACAGGGAGTATCACCGGGGAGCTGTTTTTT. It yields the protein CASSQTGSITGELFF.

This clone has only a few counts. The CDR3 sequence is CASSLFGGVAKNIQYF. The CDR3 nucleotides read TGTGCCAGCAGTTTATTCGGGGGGGTAGCCAAAAACATTCAGTACTTC. The chain is built from TRBV28 and TRBJ2-4, with 8 bases identical to TRBD2. Germline CDR1 is MDHEN and CDR2 is SYDVKM. This CDR3 has 16 amino acids. Trimming cost V 1 base and J 0 bases; bases outside gene matches: 2.

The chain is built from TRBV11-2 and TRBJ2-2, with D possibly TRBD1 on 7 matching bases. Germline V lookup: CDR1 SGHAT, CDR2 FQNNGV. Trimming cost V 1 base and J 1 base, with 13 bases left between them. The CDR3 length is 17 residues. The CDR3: CASSLGIQGGNTGELFF. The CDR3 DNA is TGTGCCAGCAGCTTAGGAATCCAGGGGGGGAACACCGGGGAGCTGTTTTTT.

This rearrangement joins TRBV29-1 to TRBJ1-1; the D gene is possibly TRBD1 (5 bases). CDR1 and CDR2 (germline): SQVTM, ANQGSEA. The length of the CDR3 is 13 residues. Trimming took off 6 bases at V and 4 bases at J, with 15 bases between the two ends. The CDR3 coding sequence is TGCAGCGTGGGGGGAGGGGTGAGCACTGAAGCTTTCTTT. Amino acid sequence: CSVGGGVSTEAFF.

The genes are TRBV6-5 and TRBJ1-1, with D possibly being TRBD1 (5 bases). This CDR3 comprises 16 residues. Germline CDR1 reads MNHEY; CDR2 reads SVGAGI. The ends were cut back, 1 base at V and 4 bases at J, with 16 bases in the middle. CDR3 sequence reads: CASSYWTIARGTEAFF. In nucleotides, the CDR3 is TGTGCCAGCAGTTACTGGACCATCGCAAGGGGCACTGAAGCTTTCTTT.

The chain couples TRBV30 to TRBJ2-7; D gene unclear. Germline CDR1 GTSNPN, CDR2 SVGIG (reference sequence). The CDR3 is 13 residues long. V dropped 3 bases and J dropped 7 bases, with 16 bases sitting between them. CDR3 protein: CAWRVTPSEEQYF. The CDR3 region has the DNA TGTGCCTGGAGGGTTACCCCTTCCGAGGAGCAGTACTTC.

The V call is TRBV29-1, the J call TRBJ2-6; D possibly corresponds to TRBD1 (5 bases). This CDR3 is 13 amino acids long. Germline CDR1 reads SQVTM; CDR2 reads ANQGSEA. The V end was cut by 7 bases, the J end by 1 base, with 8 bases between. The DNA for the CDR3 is TGCAGCGCCAGGGAATCTGGGGCCAACGTCCTGACTTTC. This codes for CSARESGANVLTF.

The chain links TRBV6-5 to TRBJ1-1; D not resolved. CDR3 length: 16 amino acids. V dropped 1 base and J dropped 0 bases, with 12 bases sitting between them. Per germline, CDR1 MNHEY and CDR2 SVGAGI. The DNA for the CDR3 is TGTGCCAGCAGTTACTGGCGGGGATCCATGAACACTGAAGCTTTCTTT. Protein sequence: CASSYWRGSMNTEAFF.

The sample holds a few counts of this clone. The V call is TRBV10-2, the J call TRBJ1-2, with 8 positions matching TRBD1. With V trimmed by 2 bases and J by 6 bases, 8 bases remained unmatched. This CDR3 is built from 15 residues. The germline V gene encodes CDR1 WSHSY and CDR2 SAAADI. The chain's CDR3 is CASSETRTGTDGYTF. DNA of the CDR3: TGCGCCAGCAGTGAGACGAGGACAGGGACTGATGGCTACACCTTC.

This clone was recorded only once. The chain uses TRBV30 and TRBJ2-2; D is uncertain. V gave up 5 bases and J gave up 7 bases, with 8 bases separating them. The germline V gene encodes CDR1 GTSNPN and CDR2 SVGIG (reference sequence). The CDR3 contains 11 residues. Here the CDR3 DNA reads TGTGCCTGGGGAGTTGTCGGGGAGCTGTTTTTT. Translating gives CAWGVVGELFF.

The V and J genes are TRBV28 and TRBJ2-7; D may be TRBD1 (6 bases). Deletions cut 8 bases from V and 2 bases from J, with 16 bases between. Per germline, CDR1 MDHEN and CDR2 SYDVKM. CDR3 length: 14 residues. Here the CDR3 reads CASQSGTSPYEQYF. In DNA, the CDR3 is TGTGCCAGCCAATCCGGGACAAGCCCCTACGAGCAGTACTTC. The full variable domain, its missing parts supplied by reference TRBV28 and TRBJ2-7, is DVKVTQSSRYLVKRTGEKVFLECVQDMDHENMFWYRQDPGLGLRLIYFSYDVKMKEKGDIPEGYSVSREKKERFSLILESASTNQTSMYLCASQSGTSPYEQYFGPGTRLTVT.

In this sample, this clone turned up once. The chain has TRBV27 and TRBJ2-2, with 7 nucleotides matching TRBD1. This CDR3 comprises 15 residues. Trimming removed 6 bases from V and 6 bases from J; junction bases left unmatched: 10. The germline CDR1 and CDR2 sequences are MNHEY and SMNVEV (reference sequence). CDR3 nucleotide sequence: TGTGCCAGCAGCTTCGACAGGGTTGGTCCCGGGGAGCTGTTTTTT. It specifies CASSFDRVGPGELFF.

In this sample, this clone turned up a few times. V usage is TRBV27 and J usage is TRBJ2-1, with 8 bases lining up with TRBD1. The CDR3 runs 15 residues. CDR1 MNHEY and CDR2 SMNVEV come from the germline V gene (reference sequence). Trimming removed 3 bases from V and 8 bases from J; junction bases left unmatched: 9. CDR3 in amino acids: CASSFSRGRADEQFF. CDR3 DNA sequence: TGTGCCAGCAGTTTTTCCAGGGGGCGCGCGGATGAGCAGTTCTTC.

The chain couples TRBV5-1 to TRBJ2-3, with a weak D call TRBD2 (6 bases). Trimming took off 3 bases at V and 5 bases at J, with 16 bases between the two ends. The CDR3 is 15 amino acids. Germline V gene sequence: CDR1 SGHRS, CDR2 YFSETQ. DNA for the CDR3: TGCGCCAGCAGCTATAGCGGAGGAGATGGAGATACGCAGTATTTT. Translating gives CASSYSGGDGDTQYF.

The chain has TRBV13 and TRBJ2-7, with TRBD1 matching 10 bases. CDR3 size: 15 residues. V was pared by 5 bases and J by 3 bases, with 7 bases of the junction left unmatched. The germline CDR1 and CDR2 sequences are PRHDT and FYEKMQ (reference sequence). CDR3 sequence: CASSARDRGSYEQYF. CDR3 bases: TGTGCCAGCAGCGCCCGGGACAGGGGCAGCTACGAGCAGTACTTC.

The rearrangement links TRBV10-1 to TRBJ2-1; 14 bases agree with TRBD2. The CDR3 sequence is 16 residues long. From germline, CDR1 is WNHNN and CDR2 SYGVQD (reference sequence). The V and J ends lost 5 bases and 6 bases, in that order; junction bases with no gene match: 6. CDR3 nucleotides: TGCGCCAGCAGTTCCAGGACTAGCGGGAGGATCAATGAGCAGTTCTTC. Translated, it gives CASSSRTSGRINEQFF.

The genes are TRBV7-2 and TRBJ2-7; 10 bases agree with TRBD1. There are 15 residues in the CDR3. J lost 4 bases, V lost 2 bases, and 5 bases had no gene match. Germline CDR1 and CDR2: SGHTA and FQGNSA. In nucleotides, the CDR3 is TGTGCCAGCAGCTTAACCCCGGGACAGGGGTACGAGCAGTACTTC. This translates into CASSLTPGQGYEQYF.

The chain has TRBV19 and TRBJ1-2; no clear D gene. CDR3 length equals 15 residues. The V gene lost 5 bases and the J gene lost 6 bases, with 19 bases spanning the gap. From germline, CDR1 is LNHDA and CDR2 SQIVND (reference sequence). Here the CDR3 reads CASSSFPGLRDGYTF. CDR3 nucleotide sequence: TGTGCCAGTAGTTCTTTCCCCGGCCTGAGGGATGGCTACACCTTC.

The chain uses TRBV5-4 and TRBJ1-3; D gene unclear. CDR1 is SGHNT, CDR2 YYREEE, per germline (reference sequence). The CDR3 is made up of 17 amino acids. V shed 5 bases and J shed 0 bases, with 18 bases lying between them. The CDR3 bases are TGTGCCAGCAGATTTAGTAACAGCCTTTACTCTGGAAACACCATATATTTT. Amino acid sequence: CASRFSNSLYSGNTIYF.

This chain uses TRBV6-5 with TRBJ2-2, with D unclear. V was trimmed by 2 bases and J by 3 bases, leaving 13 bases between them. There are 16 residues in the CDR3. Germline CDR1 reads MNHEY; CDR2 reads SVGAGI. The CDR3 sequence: CASSYEVRVDTGELFF. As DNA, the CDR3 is TGTGCCAGCAGTTACGAGGTCAGAGTGGACACCGGGGAGCTGTTTTTT.

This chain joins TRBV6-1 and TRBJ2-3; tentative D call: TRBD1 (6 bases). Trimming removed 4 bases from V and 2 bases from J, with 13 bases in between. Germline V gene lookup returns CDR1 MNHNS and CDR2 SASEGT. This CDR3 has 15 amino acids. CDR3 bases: TGTGCCAGCAGTGTAACGGGACACCTCACAGATACGCAGTATTTT. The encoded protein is CASSVTGHLTDTQYF.

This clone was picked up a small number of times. CDR3 in DNA: TGCGCCAGCAGTACGCTAGCGGGAGGGTTCGATGAGCAGTTCTTC. This translates into CASSTLAGGFDEQFF. The genes are TRBV5-1 and TRBJ2-1; 12 positions agree with TRBD2. CDR3 length: 15 amino acids. Per the germline V gene, CDR1 is SGHRS and CDR2 is YFSETQ. The V segment lost 5 bases and the J segment 8 bases; nucleotides outside the gene matches: 8.

The CDR3 is CASSAGLGRAYTSTDTQYF. The CDR3 region has the DNA TGTGCCAGCAGTGCCGGTTTGGGCAGGGCCTACACTAGCACAGATACGCAGTATTTT. V usage is TRBV27 and J usage is TRBJ2-3; possible D gene TRBD1, 5 bases. V lost 5 bases and J 0 bases, leaving 24 bases between the germline ends. There are 19 residues in the CDR3. The V gene's germline CDR1 is MNHEY and CDR2 SMNVEV (reference sequence).

In DNA form, the CDR3 reads TGTGCCAGCAGTCAGGACAGGGATCAGCCCCAGCATTTT. It is translated as CASSQDRDQPQHF. The rearrangement uses TRBV2 and TRBJ1-5; 8 bases align to TRBD1. This CDR3 has 13 amino acids. The germline V gene has CDR1 SNHLY and CDR2 FYNNEI. Unmatched junction bases numbered 2, after V lost 5 bases and J lost 5 bases.

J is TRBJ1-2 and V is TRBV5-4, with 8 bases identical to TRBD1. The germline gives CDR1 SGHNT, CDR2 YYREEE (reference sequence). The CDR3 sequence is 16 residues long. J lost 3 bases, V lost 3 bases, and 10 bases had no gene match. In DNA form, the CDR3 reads TGTGCCAGCAGCTCTTTGACAGGGGTCTTTGACTATGGCTACACCTTC. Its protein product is CASSSLTGVFDYGYTF.